The source of this T cell receptor (beta chain) is a study of T cells after yellow fever vaccination. Study-wide context: Preparation of fractions with low cell numbers was performed using SMART-Seq v4 Ultra Low Input. Study outcomes and limitations: Few clonotypes appeared in both CD4 and CD8 compartments. Reappearing after the booster were most of the clones from primary vaccination (roughly 96% CD4, around 88% CD8).

The CDR3 has 12 residues. Trimming left V 7 bases short and J 5 bases short, with 14 bases between. Looked up from germline, CDR1 is SQVTM and CDR2 is ANQGSEA. The table lists this clonotype with a few counts. Its specificity is not known. MiXCR, applied by TCRdb to the 5' RACE reads, yields one record per CDR3 protein. The table shows 450,000 to 650,000 distinct CDR3 sequences, with roughly 13% occurring only once. The TCR comes from a man aged 30 to 39 who received the YFV17D yellow fever vaccine. The chain couples TRBV29-1 to TRBJ2-5; tentatively, D is TRBD1 (6 bases). Specimen: PBMCs, collected on the day of the yellow fever booster vaccination. CDR3 nucleotide sequence: TGCAGCGCGATACAGGGCTCCGAGACCCAGTACTTC. It encodes CSAIQGSETQYF.